This TCR beta chain came from a study of siplizumab effects on memory and regulatory T cells. General study findings and limits: Treg-derived clones made up an average of around 75% of mappable alloreactive CD4+ clones with siplizumab and roughly 29% in controls. Unstimulated subset assignment was obtained for only a minor fraction of alloreactive clones. Major contributors to the alloresponse seemed to be naive T cells, which also appeared more diverse than memory cells.

Assayed TCR templates numbered some 100,000 for each sample. Measured with immunoSEQ multiplex PCR; TCRdb has only the in-frame clones, and not every one. This table holds some 120,000 clones, 93% found once. Worth noting for this clone: Its antigen remains unknown.

Germline values: CDR1 SGHRS, CDR2 YFSETQ. CDR3 size: 16 residues. Unmatched junction bases numbered 10, after V lost 3 bases and J lost 6 bases. The rearrangement links TRBV5-1 to TRBJ2-2, with 8 bases aligning to TRBD1. The origin of this receptor is a human donor in good health. The source material was non-Treg CD4+ T cells sorted from blood. In DNA form, the CDR3 reads TGCGCCAGCAGCTCTCCGGGACAGGCCCCCGCCGGGGAGCTGTTTTTT. Translating gives CASSSPGQAPAGELFF.